This passage covers 27 T cell receptor beta chains from one sample sequenced in a study of blood T cells in healthy people across ages. Then a second PCR, running roughly 7 to 11 cycles, was carried out with a sample-barcoded 5' primer and a J-beta primer mix. Each CDR3 protein is one row after TCRdb ran MiXCR on the 5' RACE reads. The data contain hundreds of thousands of distinct CDR3 sequences, roughly 50% of them seen just once; the ten biggest clones take up about 32%. Input material: blood. All receptors come from a woman between 55 and 75 years old in good health.

This clonotype came up a few times. J is TRBJ2-7 and V is TRBV7-9; 9 bases align to TRBD1. J was trimmed by 4 bases and V by 8 bases; bases with no gene match: 9. The CDR3 spans 14 residues. Germline-derived CDR1 and CDR2 are SEHNR and FQNEAQ (reference sequence). CDR3 bases: TGTGCCAGCGGCACCGGGACAGGGAATTACGAGCAGTACTTC. Protein: CASGTGTGNYEQYF.

The rearrangement links TRBV10-3 to TRBJ2-5; 7 nucleotides agree with TRBD1. The CDR3 has 13 amino acids. Germline V gene lookup returns CDR1 ENHRY and CDR2 SYGVKD. V was clipped by 10 bases and J by 2 bases; unmatched bases: 7. The DNA of the CDR3 is TGTGCCACGGGTGACAGGGCGCAAGAGACCCAGTACTTC. Protein: CATGDRAQETQYF.

A few counts support this clonotype. The chain links TRBV6-2 or TRBV6-3 to TRBJ2-7, with D hard to call. This CDR3 is 12 amino acids long. The ends were cut back, 4 bases at V and 5 bases at J, with 9 bases in the middle. Looked up from germline, CDR1 is MNHEY and CDR2 is SVGEGT. The DNA of the CDR3 is TGTGCCAGCAGTTCGTGGTATGACGAGCAGTACTTC. This translates into CASSSWYDEQYF.

The chain carries TRBV7-2 and TRBJ1-1, with 7 positions matching TRBD1. The V segment lost 5 bases and the J segment 4 bases; nucleotides outside the gene matches: 7. Per the germline V gene, CDR1 is SGHTA and CDR2 is FQGNSA. This CDR3 comprises 14 residues. As DNA, the CDR3 is TGTGCCAGCAGCCAGGGGGACGGGGGCACTGAAGCTTTCTTT. Its translation: CASSQGDGGTEAFF.

The rearrangement joins TRBV25-1 to TRBJ2-2, with 14 bases fitting TRBD2. Germline CDR1 and CDR2: MGHDK and SYGVNS. This CDR3 is 16 amino acids long. V shed 6 bases, J shed 11 bases, and the junction held 11 bases outside the gene matches. CDR3 residues: CASRKPGLAGEGELFF. CDR3 in DNA: TGTGCCAGCAGAAAACCGGGACTAGCGGGAGAAGGCGAGCTGTTTTTT.

The chain uses TRBV10-3 and TRBJ2-3; weak D call: TRBD2 (5 bases). CDR1 ENHRY and CDR2 SYGVKD come from the germline V gene. The ends were cut back, 7 bases at V and 2 bases at J, with 10 bases in the middle. This CDR3 has 13 amino acids. CDR3 sequence reads: CAIMRALTDTQYF. For the CDR3, the DNA is TGTGCCATCATGCGGGCACTCACAGATACGCAGTATTTT.

The CDR3 coding sequence is TGTGCCAGCAGTTTCGGGGGGCAGTACAATGAGCAGTTCTTC. This gives the protein CASSFGGQYNEQFF. The gene calls are TRBV12-3 or TRBV12-4 and TRBJ2-1; perhaps TRBD2 as D (7 bases). V lost 3 bases to trimming and J lost 4 bases, with 10 bases between them. This CDR3 is 14 amino acids long.

The sample holds a few counts of this clonotype. V gene TRBV10-3 combines with J gene TRBJ1-5; tentative D call: TRBD1 (6 bases). V was trimmed by 6 bases and J by 4 bases, leaving 16 bases between them. Germline lookup yields CDR1 ENHRY and CDR2 SYGVKD. The CDR3 extends over 15 amino acids. CDR3 protein: CAISPQGKVNQPQHF. DNA of the CDR3: TGTGCCATCAGCCCACAGGGAAAGGTTAATCAGCCCCAGCATTTT.

The chain combines TRBV7-8 with TRBJ2-7, with D possibly TRBD1 on 6 matching bases. Per germline, CDR1 SGHVS and CDR2 FQNEAQ. The CDR3 is made up of 14 amino acids. Trimming stripped 5 bases from V and 3 bases from J, with 14 bases between. The CDR3 DNA follows: TGTGCCAGCAGCAAGGACAGATTTGTCTACGAGCAGTACTTC. This codes for CASSKDRFVYEQYF.

The chain carries TRBV4-3 and TRBJ2-7; TRBD2 matches at 10 bases. The J call may be wrong; the DNA end is better matched by TRBJ2-5. This CDR3 comprises 17 residues. Germline V gives CDR1 LGHNA, CDR2 YSLEER. The CDR3 DNA is TGCGCCAGCAGCCAAGATCTTGCTAGCGGGGGAGTTGAGACCCAGTACTTC. Translating it yields CASSQDLASGGVETQYF.

The chain is built from TRBV20-1 and TRBJ1-1; the D gene is possibly TRBD1 (5 bases). V was shortened by 3 bases and J by 1 base, with 12 bases between the two germline ends. The CDR3 has 14 residues. Germline CDR1 and CDR2: DFQATT and SNEGSKA (reference sequence). CDR3 loop: CSASRGTGNTEAFF. DNA for the CDR3: TGCAGTGCTAGTAGAGGGACGGGGAACACTGAAGCTTTCTTT.

The chain combines TRBV28 with TRBJ2-5, with D tentatively TRBD1 or TRBD2 (5 bases each). The end of the DNA is better explained by TRBJ2-7, so the J call may be wrong. The length of the CDR3 is 15 residues. Germline V gives CDR1 MDHEN, CDR2 SYDVKM. The CDR3 DNA is TGTGCCAGCATCGAGTCTCGGCTGGGGGCCTACGAGCAGTACTTC. Amino acid sequence: CASIESRLGAYEQYF.

The chain employs TRBV11-2 and TRBJ2-7, with D possibly TRBD2 on 5 matching bases. The CDR3 contains 16 residues. The V gene lost 1 base and the J gene lost 6 bases, with 19 bases spanning the gap. Germline V gives CDR1 SGHAT, CDR2 FQNNGV. The CDR3 nucleotides read TGTGCCAGCAGCTTAGCGTCTTGGGAGCATCTGAGCGAGCAGTACTTC. Residues: CASSLASWEHLSEQYF.

V and J are TRBV6-6 and TRBJ2-5, with a weak D call TRBD2 (5 bases). Looked up from germline, CDR1 is MNHNY and CDR2 is SVGAGI (reference sequence). The CDR3 is 13 residues long. V lost 4 bases, J lost 11 bases, and 17 bases lay in between. The CDR3 sequence is CASSSERAREQYF. CDR3 coding DNA: TGTGCCAGCAGTTCGGAGAGGGCGCGAGAGCAGTACTTC.

This clonotype was observed a handful of times. This chain joins TRBV12-3 or TRBV12-4 and TRBJ2-1, with D perhaps given as TRBD1 or TRBD2 (7 bases each). CDR3 length: 15 residues. With 6 bases removed from V and 3 bases from J, the gap between germline ends came to 15 bases. CDR3 loop: CASSAQGGYYNEQFF. CDR3 DNA sequence: TGTGCCAGCAGCGCTCAGGGGGGGTACTACAATGAGCAGTTCTTC.

This clonotype was detected many times. CDR3 region: CASSQGSSSGSAETQYF. The CDR3, as DNA: TGTGCCAGCAGCCAGGGTAGTTCTAGCGGGAGTGCGGAGACCCAGTACTTC. J is TRBJ2-5 and V is TRBV4-2, with 10 bases lining up with TRBD2. The V gene's germline CDR1 is LGHNA and CDR2 YNFKEQ. V lost 3 bases and J lost 5; bases outside the gene matches: 12. This CDR3 comprises 17 residues.

This chain uses TRBV30 with TRBJ1-1, with 7 nucleotides matching TRBD1. The J segment lost 6 bases and the V segment lost 8 bases, leaving 12 bases of the junction unmatched. This CDR3 comprises 13 residues. Germline assignment: CDR1 GTSNPN and CDR2 SVGIG (reference sequence). The CDR3 DNA reads TGTGCCCGGCATAGACAGGGAGGGGCTGAAGCTTTCTTT. Protein: CARHRQGGAEAFF.

The chain is built from TRBV20-1 and TRBJ2-7; D is perhaps TRBD2 (6 bases). The germline gives CDR1 DFQATT, CDR2 SNEGSKA (reference sequence). Trimming left V 2 bases short and J 5 bases short, with 13 bases between. The CDR3 is made up of 13 amino acids. The CDR3 nucleotides read TGCAGTGCTAGACCCGGGAGTATGGACGAGCAGTACTTC. Protein: CSARPGSMDEQYF.

The chain links TRBV7-2 to TRBJ1-6; D remains ambiguous. V lost 1 base and J 0 bases, leaving 10 bases between the germline ends. Looked up from germline, CDR1 is SGHTA and CDR2 is FQGNSA. The CDR3 spans 17 residues. The CDR3 reads CASSLGPPTSYNSPLHF. The CDR3 DNA follows: TGTGCCAGCAGCTTAGGACCACCTACCTCCTATAATTCACCCCTCCACTTT.

This chain connects TRBV7-2 to TRBJ2-2; D unclear. Trimming shortened V by 3 bases and J by 2 bases, and 10 bases separated the two germline ends. The CDR3 consists of 15 residues. The V gene's germline CDR1 is SGHTA and CDR2 FQGNSA. The CDR3 DNA sequence: TGTGCCAGCAGCTTGCAGTGGATTAACACCGGGGAGCTGTTTTTT. Amino acids: CASSLQWINTGELFF.

The V gene is TRBV7-2, the J gene TRBJ2-5; perhaps TRBD2 as D (5 bases). Trimming removed 5 bases at V and 2 bases at J, with 12 bases between. Germline V gives CDR1 SGHTA, CDR2 FQGNSA. The CDR3 totals 14 residues. CDR3 nucleotides: TGTGCCAGCAGCCGGACTTGGAAACAAGAGACCCAGTACTTC. Translating gives CASSRTWKQETQYF.

This rearrangement joins TRBV4-2 to TRBJ1-1, with D perhaps TRBD1 (6 bases). Germline values: CDR1 LGHNA, CDR2 YNFKEQ. The CDR3 totals 13 residues. The V end was cut by 6 bases, the J end by 4 bases, with 12 bases between. The CDR3 reads CASRGQMSTEAFF. CDR3 nucleotides: TGTGCCAGCAGAGGACAGATGAGCACTGAAGCTTTCTTT.

The chain has TRBV28 and TRBJ2-4; D may be TRBD2 (6 bases). This CDR3 contains 14 residues. CDR1 and CDR2 (germline): MDHEN, SYDVKM. V was clipped by 7 bases and J by 4 bases, with 14 bases between them. CDR3 loop: CASTQTGSKNIQYF. CDR3 DNA: TGTGCCAGCACCCAGACCGGGAGTAAAAACATTCAGTACTTC. The full variable domain, completed using reference TRBV28 and TRBJ2-4, is DVKVTQSSRYLVKRTGEKVFLECVQDMDHENMFWYRQDPGLGLRLIYFSYDVKMKEKGDIPEGYSVSREKKERFSLILESASTNQTSMYLCASTQTGSKNIQYFGAGTRLSVL.

This clonotype was found once. The rearrangement uses TRBV28 and TRBJ1-1; D not certain. The CDR3 loop spans 15 amino acids. The ends were cut back, 4 bases at V and 0 bases at J, with 12 bases in the middle. Germline V CDR1 and CDR2: MDHEN, SYDVKM. The CDR3, as DNA: TGTGCCAGCAGTTACCTTCAGAGTATGAACACTGAAGCTTTCTTT. Its translation is CASSYLQSMNTEAFF.

The chain combines TRBV10-3 with TRBJ2-7; the D is unclear. The CDR3 is 13 amino acids. Trimming left V 6 bases short and J 0 bases short, with 9 bases between. CDR1 and CDR2 from the germline V gene are ENHRY and SYGVKD. This CDR3 reads CAIRPVFSYEQYF. The CDR3 DNA reads TGTGCCATCAGACCCGTGTTCTCCTACGAGCAGTACTTC.

In this sample, this clonotype turned up a few times. This chain uses TRBV12-3 or TRBV12-4 with TRBJ1-1; 12 bases are shared with TRBD1. The junction had 4 bases not matched to a gene; V was cut back by 5 bases and J by 3 bases. CDR3 length: 15 amino acids. The CDR3 bases are TGTGCCAGCAGTCCCGGGACAGGGGGCCACACTGAAGCTTTCTTT. It encodes CASSPGTGGHTEAFF.

There are a few counts of this clonotype. V gene TRBV6-1 combines with J gene TRBJ2-7; D might be TRBD2 (6 bases). The CDR3 is made up of 15 amino acids. The germline gives CDR1 MNHNS, CDR2 SASEGT. V was clipped by 1 base and J by 0 bases, with 10 bases between them. As DNA, the CDR3 is TGTGCCAGCAGTGAAGAGGGTAGCGGCTCCTACGAGCAGTACTTC. The encoded protein is CASSEEGSGSYEQYF.